The 32 T cell receptor beta chains listed next were all sequenced from one sample in a study of metastatic and nonmetastatic thyroid tumors. Via MiXCR, TCRdb re-called the PCR reads. Of more than 90,000 clones listed, 10% to 15% were seen once; the top ten hold around 11%. Not a single patient had been given any form of treatment at any point before undergoing thyroid surgery. What was sequenced was blood. Receptors originate from a female donor with papillary thyroid cancer or a benign thyroid nodule (not recorded which). Some clones in this sample may be carry-over from other donors' samples.

This clone came up many times. The chain carries TRBV6-1 and TRBJ1-5; D unclear. The ends were cut back, 7 bases at V and 3 bases at J, with 13 bases in the middle. This CDR3 contains 14 residues. Germline V gives CDR1 MNHNS, CDR2 SASEGT. The CDR3 nucleotides read TGTGCCAGCACCTACCACGGAGACAATCAGCCCCAGCATTTT. Protein product: CASTYHGDNQPQHF.

This clone was recorded at least ten times. A junction end diverges from the germline sequence, so it may reflect a read error. The chain carries TRBV7-8 and TRBJ2-3; D possibly corresponds to TRBD2 (5 bases). The CDR3 is 12 amino acids. CDR1 SGHVS and CDR2 FQNEAQ come from the germline V gene. This chain's CDR3 is CAGSSLADTQYF. CDR3 coding DNA: TGTGCCGGCAGCTCCTTAGCGGATACGCAGTATTTT.

The table lists this clone with many counts. This sample includes further DNA sequences coding for the same CDR3. The V gene is TRBV20-1, the J gene TRBJ1-2; D remains ambiguous. The V gene's germline CDR1 is DFQATT and CDR2 SNEGSKA (reference sequence). The CDR3 length is 11 residues. With 2 bases removed from V and 5 bases from J, the gap between germline ends came to 6 bases. The CDR3 here is CSARTDYGYTF. CDR3 in DNA: TGCAGTGCTAGAACTGATTATGGCTACACCTTC.

In its sample, this clone was seen many times. This chain uses TRBV6-1 with TRBJ2-3; 8 bases align to TRBD2. The CDR3 is 16 residues long. Germline CDR1 reads MNHNS; CDR2 reads SASEGT. Trimming cost V 6 bases and J 3 bases; bases outside gene matches: 11. CDR3 loop: CASRPWSGRGTDTQYF. The DNA for the CDR3 is TGTGCCAGCAGACCATGGAGCGGGAGAGGAACAGATACGCAGTATTTT.

As concerns this clone: This may be a read error: a much more frequent sequence differs by one nucleotide. At the DNA level, this CDR3 is encoded by other sequences in the same sample as well. The rearrangement links TRBV29-1 to TRBJ2-7; 8 nucleotides align to TRBD1. The V and J ends lost 5 bases and 3 bases, in that order; junction bases with no gene match: 15. The length of the CDR3 is 16 residues. The germline CDR1 and CDR2 sequences are SQVTM and ANQGSEA. The CDR3 region is CSVYTPGTGALYEQYF. As DNA, the CDR3 is TGCAGCGTTTATACTCCCGGGACAGGTGCCCTCTACGAGCAGTACTTC.

The table lists this clone with many counts. This chain links TRBV11-2 with TRBJ2-3; perhaps D is TRBD1 or TRBD2 (5 bases each). V was trimmed by 3 bases and J by 0 bases, leaving 10 bases between them. The CDR3 is made up of 15 amino acids. Germline lookup yields CDR1 SGHAT and CDR2 FQNNGV. The CDR3 protein is CASSFRGASTDTQYF. The CDR3 bases are TGTGCCAGCAGCTTTAGAGGGGCTAGCACAGATACGCAGTATTTT.

This clone was observed a few times. This clone may be a read error of a much larger clone one base away. The rearrangement uses TRBV9 and TRBJ2-1; D unclear. Germline V gives CDR1 SGDLS, CDR2 YYNGEE. V was trimmed by 6 bases and J by 5 bases, leaving 9 bases between them. The CDR3 totals 12 residues. CDR3: CASIAPDNEQFF. CDR3 nucleotide sequence: TGTGCCAGCATCGCCCCAGACAATGAGCAGTTCTTC.

This clone was recorded at least ten times. The rearrangement uses TRBV14 and TRBJ1-4; D is unresolved. V lost 0 bases and J lost 7, with 6 bases in between. The germline CDR1 and CDR2 sequences are SGHDN and FVKESK. This CDR3 comprises 13 residues. CDR3 residues: CASSQEIGEKLFF. CDR3 bases: TGTGCCAGCAGCCAAGAAATTGGTGAAAAACTGTTTTTT.

In its sample, this clone was seen many times. The chain has TRBV7-9 and TRBJ1-3; D unresolved. CDR1 and CDR2 from the germline V gene are SEHNR and FQNEAQ (reference sequence). V dropped 5 bases and J dropped 4 bases, with 15 bases sitting between them. This CDR3 is built from 15 residues. This CDR3 reads CASSPGREPGNTIYF. DNA for the CDR3: TGTGCCAGCAGCCCGGGTAGGGAACCCGGAAACACCATATATTTT.

This clone appeared many times. The rearrangement uses TRBV3-1 and TRBJ2-5; no clear D gene. The CDR3 contains 11 residues. V was shortened by 4 bases and J by 5 bases, with 5 bases between the two germline ends. The germline CDR1 and CDR2 sequences are LGHDT and YNNKEL (reference sequence). In DNA, the CDR3 is TGTGCCAGCAGCCGAATGGAGACCCAGTACTTC. Translation: CASSRMETQYF.

This chain uses TRBV7-3 with TRBJ2-1; the match to TRBD2 covers 7 bases. Germline CDR1 is SGHTA and CDR2 is FQGTGA. V dropped 5 bases and J dropped 7; count of bases not matched to a gene: 11. The CDR3 loop spans 15 amino acids. The CDR3 here is CASSLSGGPGNEQFF. In DNA, the CDR3 is TGTGCCAGCAGCCTATCGGGAGGTCCGGGGAATGAGCAGTTCTTC.

This clone was seen many times. The V call is TRBV18, the J call TRBJ1-2; D gene unclear. CDR1 and CDR2 (germline): KGHSH, LQKENI. There are 15 residues in the CDR3. V was trimmed by 2 bases and J by 4 bases, leaving 14 bases between them. CDR3 nucleotide sequence: TGTGCCAGCTCACCAGCGCATACGAGTACCTATGGCTACACCTTC. This codes for CASSPAHTSTYGYTF.

There are many counts of this clone. This chain uses TRBV4-1 with TRBJ2-1, with 10 positions matching TRBD2. This CDR3 has 16 residues. Germline V CDR1 and CDR2: MGHRA, YSYEKL. V lost 0 bases, J lost 7 bases, and 6 bases stayed unmatched. Written as DNA, the CDR3 is TGCGCCAGCAGCCAAGACGCCTCTAGCGGGAGTAATGAGCAGTTCTTC. Amino acid sequence: CASSQDASSGSNEQFF.

The chain recombines TRBV9 with TRBJ2-5, with unresolved D. The ends were cut back, 4 bases at V and 0 bases at J, with 13 bases in the middle. There are 15 residues in the CDR3. Germline V CDR1 and CDR2: SGDLS, YYNGEE. CDR3 residues: CASSSDARYQETQYF. CDR3 coding DNA: TGTGCCAGCAGCTCGGACGCCCGGTACCAAGAGACCCAGTACTTC.

This clone was counted ten times or more. This CDR3 is also generated by other DNA sequences in the sample. V and J are TRBV5-1 and TRBJ2-5; 7 nucleotides match TRBD2. The CDR3 is 14 residues long. From germline, CDR1 is SGHRS and CDR2 YFSETQ. J gave up 2 bases and V 0 bases, and 1 base lay outside the gene matches. CDR3 DNA sequence: TGCGCCAGCAGCTTGGTCGGGGGGCAAGAGACCCAGTACTTC. Amino acid sequence: CASSLVGGQETQYF.

In this sample, this clone turned up many times. The chain joins TRBV28 to TRBJ2-7; TRBD1 aligns across 7 bases. This CDR3 has 17 amino acids. CDR1 and CDR2 (germline): MDHEN, SYDVKM. After removal of 5 bases from V and 5 bases from J, the junction contained 18 bases not matched to a gene. The CDR3 spells CASSQQGTRVAGDEQYF. For the CDR3, the DNA is TGTGCCAGCAGTCAACAGGGGACCCGGGTAGCTGGCGACGAGCAGTACTTC.

The sample holds many counts of this clone. The identical CDR3 is also encoded by other nucleotide sequences in the sample. The V and J genes are TRBV19 and TRBJ2-3; D might be TRBD2 (6 bases). The V end was cut by 5 bases, the J end by 0 bases, with 12 bases between. This CDR3 has 15 amino acids. Germline loops: CDR1 LNHDA, CDR2 SQIVND (reference sequence). CDR3 sequence: CASSLIAESTDTQYF. The DNA for the CDR3 is TGTGCCAGTAGTCTTATAGCGGAAAGCACAGATACGCAGTATTTT.

The table lists this clone with many counts. V gene TRBV4-1 combines with J gene TRBJ2-1, with 14 bases fitting TRBD2. The V gene end was trimmed by 4 bases and the J gene end by 8 bases; junction bases not matched to a gene: 10. The CDR3 runs 17 residues. The germline V gene encodes CDR1 MGHRA and CDR2 YSYEKL. Here the CDR3 DNA reads TGCGCCAGCAGCCTAACCGGGTCGGGACTAGCGGGAGATGAGCAGTTCTTC. It is translated as CASSLTGSGLAGDEQFF.

This clone was recorded many times. The chain joins TRBV12-3 or TRBV12-4 to TRBJ2-1, with D perhaps matching TRBD1 (6 bases). The ends were cut back, 6 bases at V and 6 bases at J, with 9 bases in the middle. This CDR3 has 12 amino acids. This chain's CDR3 is CASSRGGNEQFF. DNA for the CDR3: TGTGCCAGCAGCCGAGGGGGCAATGAGCAGTTCTTC.

The sample holds many counts of this clone. V gene TRBV5-1 combines with J gene TRBJ2-4; either TRBD1 or TRBD2 may fit D (5 bases each). Germline loops: CDR1 SGHRS, CDR2 YFSETQ. V gave up 1 base and J gave up 0 bases, with 8 bases separating them. The CDR3 runs to 15 residues. CDR3 sequence: CASSLNGGAKNIQYF. In nucleotides, the CDR3 is TGCGCCAGCAGCTTGAATGGGGGAGCCAAAAACATTCAGTACTTC. Using reference TRBV5-1 and TRBJ2-4 for the parts outside the CDR3, the full variable domain is KAGVTQTPRYLIKTRGQQVTLSCSPISGHRSVSWYQQTPGQGLQFLFEYFSETQRNKGNFPGRFSGRQFSNSRSEMNVSTLELGDSALYLCASSLNGGAKNIQYFGAGTRLSVL.

This clone was seen repeatedly, ten times or more. This rearrangement joins TRBV15 to TRBJ2-1; D not certain. The CDR3 runs 16 residues. Germline CDR1 is LNHNV and CDR2 is YYDKDF (reference sequence). V lost 5 bases and J 6 bases, leaving 20 bases between the germline ends. The CDR3 sequence is CATSPRSEDSGNEQFF. The CDR3 DNA reads TGTGCCACCAGCCCCAGATCAGAGGATTCGGGCAATGAGCAGTTCTTC. The full variable domain, with the rest looked up from reference TRBV15 and TRBJ2-1, is DAMVIQNPRYQVTQFGKPVTLSCSQTLNHNVMYWYQQKSSQAPKLLFHYYDKDFNNEADTPDNFQSRRPNTSFCFLDIRSPGLGDTAMYLCATSPRSEDSGNEQFFGPGTRLTVL.

The table lists this clone with many counts. V is TRBV28 and J is TRBJ1-6; no reliable D call. Per the germline V gene, CDR1 is MDHEN and CDR2 is SYDVKM. The CDR3 is 16 amino acids. The V gene lost 5 bases and the J gene lost 0 bases, with 11 bases spanning the gap. CDR3 loop: CASSPRWSSYNSPLHF. The CDR3 DNA follows: TGTGCCAGCAGTCCCAGGTGGAGCTCCTATAATTCACCCCTCCACTTT.

The table lists this clone with many counts. A much larger clone lies a single base off, so this may be a read error. Other DNA sequences in this sample translate to the same CDR3. The chain combines TRBV5-4 with TRBJ2-2; D is unresolved. This CDR3 contains 13 residues. In germline, CDR1 is SGHNT, CDR2 YYREEE (reference sequence). V lost 2 bases to trimming and J lost 0 bases, with 2 bases between them. DNA for the CDR3: TGTGCCAGCAGCTTCCCGAACACCGGGGAGCTGTTTTTT. This translates into CASSFPNTGELFF.

This clone was seen ten or more times. V is TRBV6-5 and J is TRBJ1-5; possible D gene TRBD1, 5 bases. V was cut by 2 bases and J by 9 bases, with 20 bases left in between. The CDR3 is 16 amino acids. CDR1 and CDR2 from the germline V gene are MNHEY and SVGAGI. The CDR3 reads CASSYERGHSHGPQHF. As DNA, the CDR3 is TGTGCCAGCAGTTACGAGAGGGGCCACTCGCACGGGCCCCAGCATTTT.

Note on this clone: Possible read error: a much larger clone is one base away. The J gene is TRBJ1-4, the V gene TRBV25-1; TRBD1 aligns across 7 bases. V lost 8 bases to trimming and J lost 5 bases; unmatched junction nucleotides: 11. CDR1 and CDR2 from the germline V gene are MGHDK and SYGVNS. The CDR3 contains 15 residues. As DNA, the CDR3 is TGTGCCAGCTGGGTAGGGACAGCCTACAATGAAAAACTGTTTTTT. The encoded protein is CASWVGTAYNEKLFF.

This clone has a handful of counts. A much larger clone differs from this one at a single base, so this may be a read error. Other nucleotide sequences from this sample produce the same CDR3. The genes are TRBV5-4 and TRBJ2-7, with no clear D. This CDR3 is 15 amino acids long. Germline values: CDR1 SGHNT, CDR2 YYREEE (reference sequence). V was clipped by 0 bases and J by 4 bases, with 14 bases between them. The CDR3 DNA reads TGTGCCAGCAGCTTGGCAGCCGGCGGTAGTTACGAGCAGTACTTC. Its protein is CASSLAAGGSYEQYF. Looking up the rest from reference TRBV5-4 and TRBJ2-7 gives the full variable domain: ETGVTQSPTHLIKTRGQQVTLRCSSQSGHNTVSWYQQALGQGPQFIFQYYREEENGRGNFPPRFSGLQFPNYSSELNVNALELDDSALYLCASSLAAGGSYEQYFGPGTRLTVT.

For this clone: A much larger clone differs from this one at a single base, so this may be a read error. The rearrangement links TRBV20-1 to TRBJ2-5; D possibly corresponds to TRBD1 (5 bases). CDR1 and CDR2 (germline): DFQATT, SNEGSKA (reference sequence). Between the trimmed V and J ends, which lost 1 base and 5 bases, there was a span of 14 bases. The CDR3 has 14 residues. The CDR3 region has the DNA TGCAGTGCTAGAGGGGTGGATGGGGCTGAGACCCAGTACTTC. Residues: CSARGVDGAETQYF.

This clone is large (0.1 to 1%) within its sample. The chain links TRBV4-3 to TRBJ1-1; D gene ambiguous. V was cut by 0 bases and J by 5 bases, with 7 bases left in between. The germline V gene encodes CDR1 LGHNA and CDR2 YSLEER. The CDR3 spans 13 residues. DNA of the CDR3: TGCGCCAGCAGCCAAGATTTGGTAACTGAAGCTTTCTTT. Translation gives CASSQDLVTEAFF.

Comment on this clone: It may be a read error: a sequence one base away is much more abundant. V usage is TRBV7-9 and J usage is TRBJ1-3, with a possible D match to TRBD1 (5 bases). The V end lost 0 bases, the J end lost 11 bases, and 11 bases lay between the germline ends. Germline-derived CDR1 and CDR2 are SEHNR and FQNEAQ (reference sequence). This CDR3 has 13 residues. CDR3 DNA sequence: TGTGCCAGCAGCTTAGCAGGGGCAGACGCCATATATTTT. The encoded protein is CASSLAGADAIYF.

This clone was observed many times. V usage is TRBV30 and J usage is TRBJ2-1, with D possibly TRBD2 on 5 matching bases. The CDR3 spans 13 residues. Trimming shortened V by 2 bases and J by 15 bases, and 20 bases separated the two germline ends. Germline V CDR1 and CDR2: GTSNPN, SVGIG (reference sequence). The CDR3 region has the DNA TGTGCCTGGAGTATAAGGACTGCTTCTTTGCTGTTCTTC. Its translation is CAWSIRTASLLFF.

This clone has at least ten counts. This chain connects TRBV4-3 to TRBJ2-7; tentatively, D is TRBD2 (6 bases). CDR3 size: 15 residues. Germline loops: CDR1 LGHNA, CDR2 YSLEER. Trimming pared 0 bases from V and 4 bases from J, leaving 13 bases between. The CDR3: CASSQDYSGTYEQYF. CDR3 coding DNA: TGCGCCAGCAGCCAAGATTATAGCGGTACTTACGAGCAGTACTTC.

This clone has ten or more counts. The chain employs TRBV30 and TRBJ1-5; possible D gene TRBD1, 6 bases. Germline V gene sequence: CDR1 GTSNPN, CDR2 SVGIG (reference sequence). V dropped 0 bases and J dropped 6 bases, with 12 bases sitting between them. There are 14 residues in the CDR3. DNA for the CDR3: TGTGCCTGGAGTGTACACAGGGTACCTCAGCCCCAGCATTTT. Translated, it gives CAWSVHRVPQPQHF.